The entry below describes one T cell receptor beta chain. The data originate from a study of CD8 T cells in Susac syndrome. The V gene's germline CDR1 is SEHNR and CDR2 FQNEAQ (reference sequence). Trimming pared 7 bases from V and 7 bases from J, leaving 13 bases between. The CDR3 contains 12 residues. RNA totalling about 0.5 to 1 ug underwent reverse transcription with random hexamers. MiXCR, run by TCRdb on the immunoSEQ multiplex PCR reads, gives a single entry per CDR3 protein. This sample has more than 120,000 distinct CDR3 sequences, with 94% found just once. Material for sequencing was CD4+ T cells from PBMCs. The V gene is TRBV7-9, the J gene TRBJ1-2; D may be TRBD1 (5 bases). The receptor comes from a human donor in good health. CDR3 nucleotides: TGTGCCAGCAAGCGCGGGGCTGGTGGCTACACCTTC. The encoded protein is CASKRGAGGYTF.